The present TCR beta chain was sequenced within a study of CD8+ T cells in alopecia areata. Across the whole study: For the treated group, dosing was oral tofacitinib at 5 to 10 mg twice daily. Study-level results: Many expanded lesional clones persisted during tofacitinib (in both scalp and blood). The study found tofacitinib significantly decreased scalp clonality and expanded CD8+ clones among the top 100.

This sample's treatment: oral pan-JAK inhibitor, 5-10 mg twice daily. PBMCs yielded sorted CD4+ and CD8+ T cells. In germline, CDR1 is MNHEY, CDR2 SMNVEV (reference sequence). Trimming cost V 2 bases and J 5 bases, with 10 bases left between them. The CDR3 is 13 residues long. Reverse transcribed after extraction, RNA yielded cDNA as the sequencing template. The assay was immunoSEQ multiplex PCR, and TCRdb's table has in-frame clones only and misses some. The sample lists around 190,000 clones, less than 70% occurring once. As concerns this clone: Its antigen is unidentified.

The rearrangement joins TRBV27 to TRBJ2-7; D not resolved. The source of this sequence is a human donor with alopecia areata. The input for sequencing was CD4+ T cells sorted from blood, taken at approximately week 50, from a patient treated with tofacitinib. CDR3 residues: CASSLAGRHEQYF. The CDR3 coding sequence is TGTGCCAGCAGTTTAGCTGGGCGCCACGAGCAGTACTTC.